The clone carrying this T cell receptor (beta chain) was seen a handful of times. Its antigen is unidentified. Treatment: approximately 9-day PBMC culture with coronavirus spike peptide pools or control peptides (ViraFEST assay). The data were taken from a study of vaccination and CD4 T cells after COVID-19. The Oncomine TCR Beta short-read assay generated sequence data from the DNA of cultured CD4+ T cells. TCRdb re-called the PCR reads with MiXCR, one entry per CDR3 protein. The profile shows about 17,000 distinct CDR3 sequences, about 39% of them singletons. This CDR3 comprises 12 residues. Trimming pared 6 bases from V and 2 bases from J, leaving 7 bases between. Germline lookup yields CDR1 LGHNT and CDR2 FRNRAP.

The sequenced sample was CD4+ T cells from blood, cultured in vitro. The receptor was derived from a human donor who had recovered from COVID-19. This chain links TRBV12-5 with TRBJ1-2; D is unclear. The chain's CDR3 is CASGYSNYGYTF. The DNA for the CDR3 is TGTGCTAGTGGGTACAGCAACTATGGCTACACCTTC.